This T cell receptor beta chain was identified in a study of blood T cell repertoires in COVID-19. Study as a whole: Sites across the United States, Italy and Spain contributed samples from acute and convalescent COVID-19.

Per the original methods: Amplified reference gene primers provided the basis for estimating nucleated cell counts. Method: immunoSEQ multiplex PCR; TCRdb's copy keeps in-frame clones and lacks some. The V and J calls and the clone size are those of that table, but D and trimming were determined from the DNA. The table shows approximately 92,000 clones, with 85% to 90% occurring only once. The germline V and J ends were trimmed by 1 base and 0 bases, with 4 bases remaining between them. The CDR3 runs to 13 residues. Germline V CDR1 and CDR2: SGHVS, FQNEAQ. V and J are TRBV7-8 and TRBJ2-7; no firm D call. The TCR sequence derives from an older woman in a cohort sampled during active or convalescent COVID-19. Sequenced: peripheral blood. CDR3 sequence: CASSLGLSYEQYF. Written as DNA, the CDR3 is TGTGCCAGCAGCTTAGGTCTCTCCTACGAGCAGTACTTC.